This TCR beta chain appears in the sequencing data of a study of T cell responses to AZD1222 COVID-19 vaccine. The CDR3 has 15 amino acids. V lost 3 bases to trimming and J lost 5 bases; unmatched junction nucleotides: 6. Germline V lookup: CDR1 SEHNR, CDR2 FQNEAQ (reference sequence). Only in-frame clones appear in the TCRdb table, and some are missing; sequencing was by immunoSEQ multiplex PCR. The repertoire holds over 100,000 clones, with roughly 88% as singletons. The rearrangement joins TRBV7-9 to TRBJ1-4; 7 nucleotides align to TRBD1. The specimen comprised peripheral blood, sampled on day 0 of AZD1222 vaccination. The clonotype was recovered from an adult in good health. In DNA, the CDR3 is TGTGCCAGCAGCTTCGACCAACAGGGGAATGAAAAACTGTTTTTT. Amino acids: CASSFDQQGNEKLFF.